This T cell receptor beta chain was obtained from a study of blood T cell repertoires in COVID-19. Study at large: Donors in the United States, Italy and Spain gave samples during acute or convalescent COVID-19.

Under the authors' procedure: Cell counts per sample came from amplifying reference gene primers. Clones were sequenced by immunoSEQ multiplex PCR, and TCRdb holds only the in-frame ones, with some missing. V, J and clone size are those of that table, while D and trimming were read from the DNA. Here the sample spans tens of thousands of clones, 85% to 95% being singletons. The CDR3 totals 14 residues. The germline V and J ends were trimmed by 2 bases and 8 bases, with 15 bases remaining between them. The germline V gene encodes CDR1 MNHEY and CDR2 SVGEGT. The chain uses TRBV6-2 or TRBV6-3 and TRBJ1-2; no clear D gene. Sequenced input: peripheral blood. The clonotype was recovered from a human donor with active COVID-19. The donor label of this sample is uncertain. In nucleotides, the CDR3 is TGTGCCAGCAGTTACAGCGGGTCGCGGACCGGCTACACCTTC. Amino acid sequence: CASSYSGSRTGYTF.